This T cell receptor beta chain was profiled in a study of blood T cells in healthy people across ages. Regarding the study as a whole: Bulk PBMC profiling left naive and antigen-experienced comparisons inconclusive.

Together with a sample-barcoded 5' primer, a J-beta primer mix was included in a second PCR lasting about 6 to 11 cycles. Each cDNA molecule carried a tag from a template-switch adaptor that contained 12 random nucleotides. Paired-end reads containing CDR3 totaled no fewer than 3 million for each sample. MiXCR was run by TCRdb on the 5' RACE reads, yielding one entry per CDR3 protein. Among a few hundred thousand distinct CDR3 sequences listed, roughly a quarter were seen once. Germline V gene lookup returns CDR1 MNHEY and CDR2 SVGAGI. The CDR3 runs to 14 residues. Trimming removed 2 bases at V and 2 bases at J, with 10 bases between. About this clonotype itself: Its target is not known.

The same sample was also used in a study of T cells of mothers and their children.

The sequenced material came from blood. The rearrangement links TRBV6-5 to TRBJ2-7; a possible D gene is TRBD2 (6 bases). The source of this sequence is a boy aged 2 to 10 in good health. CDR3 DNA: TGTGCCAGCAGTTACGCGGGGCTGGCCTACGAGCAGTACTTC. This encodes CASSYAGLAYEQYF.